This TCR beta chain was documented in a study of read filtering for tumor transcriptome and immune sequencing. Study overall: Transcriptome libraries were built from DNase-treated RNA. TCR-mapped reads were about 3.5 to 11 million with IR-seq versus about 85 to 1,300 with RNA-seq. Study-level results: The sorted CD138-negative fraction was a mixed bone marrow immune population, not purified T cells.

This clonotype turned up a few times. Its antigen is unknown. The library was built from around 0.4 ug RNA with molecular barcoded adaptors for alpha/delta and beta/gamma chains. TCRdb recomputed calls from the reads with MiXCR, one row per CDR3 protein. The sample lists about 19,000 distinct CDR3 sequences, more than 20% occurring once. Germline CDR1 MNHEY, CDR2 SVGEGT. The length of the CDR3 is 15 residues. Trimming left V 0 bases short and J 4 bases short, with 13 bases between. The clonotype originates from a donor aged 40 or older with multiple myeloma. Material for sequencing was a population of CD138-negative cells sorted from bone marrow. The gene calls are TRBV6-2 or TRBV6-3 and TRBJ2-7; D possibly corresponds to TRBD2 (6 bases). The CDR3 bases are TGTGCCAGCAGTTACTCGGCGGTAGCGGAATACGAGCAGTACTTC. It translates to CASSYSAVAEYEQYF.